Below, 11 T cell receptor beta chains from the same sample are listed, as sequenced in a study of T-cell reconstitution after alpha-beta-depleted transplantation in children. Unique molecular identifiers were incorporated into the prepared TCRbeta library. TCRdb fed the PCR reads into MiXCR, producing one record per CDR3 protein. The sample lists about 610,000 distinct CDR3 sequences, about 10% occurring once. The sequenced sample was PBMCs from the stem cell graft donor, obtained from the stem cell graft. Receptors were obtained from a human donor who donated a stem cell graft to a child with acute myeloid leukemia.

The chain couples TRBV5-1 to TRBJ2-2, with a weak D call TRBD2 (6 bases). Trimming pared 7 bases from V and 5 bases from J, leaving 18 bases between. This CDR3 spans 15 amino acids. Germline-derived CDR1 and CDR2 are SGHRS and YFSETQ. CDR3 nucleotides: TGCGCCAGCCGGGGAGGCGGTGGGGAGACCGGGGAGCTGTTTTTT. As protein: CASRGGGGETGELFF.

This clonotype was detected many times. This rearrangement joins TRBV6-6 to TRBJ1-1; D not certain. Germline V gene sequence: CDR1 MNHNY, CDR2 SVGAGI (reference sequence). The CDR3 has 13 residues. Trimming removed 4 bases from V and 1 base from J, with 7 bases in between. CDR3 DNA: TGTGCCAGCAGTTCTAACACGAACACTGAAGCTTTCTTT. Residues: CASSSNTNTEAFF.

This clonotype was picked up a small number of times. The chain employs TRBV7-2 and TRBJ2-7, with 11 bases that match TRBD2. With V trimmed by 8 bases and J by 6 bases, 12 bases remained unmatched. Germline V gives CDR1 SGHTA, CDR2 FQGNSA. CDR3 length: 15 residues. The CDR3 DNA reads TGTGCCAGCCGAAGGACTAGCGGGCCGGCGGGCGAGCAGTACTTC. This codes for CASRRTSGPAGEQYF.

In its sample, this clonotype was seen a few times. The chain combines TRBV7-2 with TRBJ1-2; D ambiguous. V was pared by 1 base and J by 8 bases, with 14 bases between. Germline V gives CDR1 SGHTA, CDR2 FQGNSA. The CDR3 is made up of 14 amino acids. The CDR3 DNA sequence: TGTGCCAGCAGCTTAGGGACGAGCTCGGGGGGCTACACCTTC. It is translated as CASSLGTSSGGYTF.

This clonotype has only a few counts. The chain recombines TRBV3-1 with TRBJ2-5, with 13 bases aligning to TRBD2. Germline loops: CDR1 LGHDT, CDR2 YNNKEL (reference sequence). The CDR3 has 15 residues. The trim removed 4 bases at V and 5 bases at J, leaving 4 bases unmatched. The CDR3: CASSPLTSGRETQYF. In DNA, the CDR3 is TGTGCCAGCAGCCCCCTGACTAGCGGGAGGGAGACCCAGTACTTC.

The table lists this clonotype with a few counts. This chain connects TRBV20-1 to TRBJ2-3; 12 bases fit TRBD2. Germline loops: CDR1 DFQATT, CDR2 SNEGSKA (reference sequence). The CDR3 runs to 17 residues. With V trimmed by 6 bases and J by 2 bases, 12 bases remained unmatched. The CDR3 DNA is TGCAGTGCCCCGGGACTAGCGGGTGGGGGGTTCACAGATACGCAGTATTTT. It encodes CSAPGLAGGGFTDTQYF.

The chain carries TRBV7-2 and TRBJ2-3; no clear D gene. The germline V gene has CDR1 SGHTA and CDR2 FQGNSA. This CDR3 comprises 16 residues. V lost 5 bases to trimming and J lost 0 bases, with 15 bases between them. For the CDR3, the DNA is TGTGCCAGCAGCCCAAGACTGTATTCTAGCACAGATACGCAGTATTTT. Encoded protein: CASSPRLYSSTDTQYF. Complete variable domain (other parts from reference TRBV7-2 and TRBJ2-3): GAGVSQSPSNKVTEKGKDVELRCDPISGHTALYWYRQSLGQGLEFLIYFQGNSAPDKSGLPSDRFSAERTGGSVSTLTIQRTQQEDSAVYLCASSPRLYSSTDTQYFGPGTRLTVL.

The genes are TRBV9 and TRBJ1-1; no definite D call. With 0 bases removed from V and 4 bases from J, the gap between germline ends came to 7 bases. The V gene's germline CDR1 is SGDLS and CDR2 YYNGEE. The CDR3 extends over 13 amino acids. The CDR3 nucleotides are TGTGCCAGCAGCGTAGCTCTTTCCACTGAAGCTTTCTTT. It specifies CASSVALSTEAFF. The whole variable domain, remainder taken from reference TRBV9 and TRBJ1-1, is DSGVTQTPKHLITATGQRVTLRCSPRSGDLSVYWYQQSLDQGLQFLIQYYNGEERAKGNILERFSAQQFPDLHSELNLSSLELGDSALYFCASSVALSTEAFFGQGTRLTVV.

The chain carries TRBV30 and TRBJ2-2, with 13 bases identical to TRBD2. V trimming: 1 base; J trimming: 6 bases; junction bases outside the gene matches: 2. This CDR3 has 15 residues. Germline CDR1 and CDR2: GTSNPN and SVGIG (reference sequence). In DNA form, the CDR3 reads TGTGCCTGGAGTGCACTAGCGGGAGGGCCCGGGGAGCTGTTTTTT. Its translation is CAWSALAGGPGELFF.

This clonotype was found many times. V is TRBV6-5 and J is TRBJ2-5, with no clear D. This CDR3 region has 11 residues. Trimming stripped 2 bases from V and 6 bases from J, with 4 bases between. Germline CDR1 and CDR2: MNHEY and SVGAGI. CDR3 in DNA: TGTGCCAGCAGTTACGGAAAGACCCAGTACTTC. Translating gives CASSYGKTQYF.

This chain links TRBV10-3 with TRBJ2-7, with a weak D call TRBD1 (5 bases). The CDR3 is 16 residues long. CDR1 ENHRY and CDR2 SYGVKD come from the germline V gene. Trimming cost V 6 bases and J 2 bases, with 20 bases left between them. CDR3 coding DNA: TGTGCCATCAGAGACGAGAATTCGAAAGGGGCCTACGAGCAGTACTTC. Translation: CAIRDENSKGAYEQYF.